This TCR beta chain was identified in a study. Treg sorting used a CD4+CD25+CD127-/low gate. TRBV12-4/TRBJ1-2 clonotypes were amplified with adaptor-ligated barcode primers. TCRdb passed the multiplex PCR reads through MiXCR, listing each CDR3 protein once. This listing includes approximately 85 distinct CDR3 sequences. The sample was Tregs sorted from blood. These receptors came from a female donor with breast cancer.

This clonotype counts as large. This may be a read error: a much more frequent sequence differs by one nucleotide. V is TRBV12-3 or TRBV12-4 and J is TRBJ1-2; tentative D call: TRBD1 (5 bases). The CDR3 runs to 13 residues. V lost 6 bases, J lost 3 bases, and 11 bases lay in between. DNA for the CDR3: TGTGCCAGCAGCCTTGGACATGACTATGGCTACACCTTC. It translates to CASSLGHDYGYTF.